The rows below give T cell receptor beta chains drawn from one sample of a study of T-cell reconstitution after alpha-beta-depleted transplantation in children. TCRdb re-analysed the PCR reads in MiXCR, keeping a single row per CDR3 protein. The table has some 340,000 distinct CDR3 sequences, approximately 10% seen once. The material sequenced was PBMCs from the stem cell graft donor, taken from the stem cell graft. The receptors stem from a human donor who donated a stem cell graft to a child with acute lymphoblastic leukemia. Each CDR3 is given with its conserved first and last residue. D genes are given only for firm matches. Rows give clone size only sometimes, using once, few, many, or a class for an expanded clone.

d_gene	abundance	v_gene	j_gene	CDR3nt	CDR3aa
-	many	TRBV6-5	TRBJ1-5	TGTGCCAGCAGTCGCGCAGCCGGGCTCAATCAGCCCCAGCATTTT	CASSRAAGLNQPQHF
-	many	TRBV29-1	TRBJ2-1	TGCAGCGGCGACTTCTACAATGAGCAGTTCTTC	CSGDFYNEQFF
-	many	TRBV29-1	TRBJ2-7	TGCAGCGTTTACGCCGTTGGAGAGCAGTACTTC	CSVYAVGEQYF
-	-	TRBV18	TRBJ2-3	TGTGCCAGCTCACTGGCTACCCCTAGCACAGATACGCAGTATTTT	CASSLATPSTDTQYF
TRBD2	-	TRBV30	TRBJ2-7	TGTGCCTGGAGTCTAGGACTAGCGGGAGGAGAGCAGTACTTC	CAWSLGLAGGEQYF
-	-	TRBV3-1	TRBJ2-1	TGTGCCAGCAGCCAAGTGGGGTTTGGGCAGTTCTTC	CASSQVGFGQFF
TRBD1	few	TRBV7-9	TRBJ2-1	TGTGCCAGCAGCTCCTTGACAGGGGGAAATGAGCAGTTCTTC	CASSSLTGGNEQFF
TRBD2	many	TRBV27	TRBJ2-3	TGTGCCAGCAGTTTATCTACTAGCGGGAGTGCAGATACGCAGTATTTT	CASSLSTSGSADTQYF
-	few	TRBV4-3	TRBJ2-5	TGCGCCAGCAGCCAAGATTCCGCCGTAGAGACCCAGTACTTC	CASSQDSAVETQYF
-	few	TRBV5-1	TRBJ2-7	TGCGCCAGCAGCTTGGACAGGTACAGCTCCTACGAGCAGTACTTC	CASSLDRYSSYEQYF
-	many	TRBV27	TRBJ1-5	TGTGCCAGCAGCCCGGGCAGGGGTCATCAGCCCCAGCATTTT	CASSPGRGHQPQHF
-	-	TRBV5-1	TRBJ2-7	TGCGCCAGCAGCGATCCTTTAATGGTAGCCAAGTACGAGCAGTACTTC	CASSDPLMVAKYEQYF
-	few	TRBV7-2	TRBJ2-1	TGTGCCAGCAGCTTAGCGTTTAGCTCCGTATACAATGAGCAGTTCTTC	CASSLAFSSVYNEQFF
-	-	TRBV5-5	TRBJ1-1	TGTGCCAGCAGCCCTTGGGGGGGCCAAGACACTGAAGCTTTCTTT	CASSPWGGQDTEAFF
-	-	TRBV7-8	TRBJ2-7	TGTGCCAGCAGCCAACCCGGGATGCTACTCTACGAGCAGTACTTC	CASSQPGMLLYEQYF
-	-	TRBV7-2	TRBJ2-7	TGTGCCAGCAGCCTGACCGGGCCCCCCTACGAGCAGTACTTC	CASSLTGPPYEQYF
-	few	TRBV20-1	TRBJ2-3	TGCAGTGCTGGGAGACTCAGCACAGATACGCAGTATTTT	CSAGRLSTDTQYF
TRBD2	-	TRBV6-1	TRBJ2-1	TGTGCCAGCAGTCCTACAGGACTAGCGGGCTCGAAAGCCTTC	CASSPTGLAGSKAF
-	few	TRBV7-9	TRBJ2-7	TGTGCCAGCAGCTTAGTTGGCCGGGAGCAGTACTTC	CASSLVGREQYF
-	-	TRBV5-1	TRBJ1-4	TGCGCCAGCAGCCTCCGGTCCGATGAGGGAAAACTGTTTTTT	CASSLRSDEGKLFF
-	few	TRBV20-1	TRBJ1-5	TGCAGTGCTAGGGGAAACGTGGTAGGGAATCAGCCCCAGCATTTT	CSARGNVVGNQPQHF
TRBD2	many	TRBV7-3	TRBJ2-1	TGTGCCAGCAGCCCGGGACTAGCGCGAAATGAGCAGTTCTTC	CASSPGLARNEQFF
-	-	TRBV6-2/TRBV6-3	TRBJ2-6	TGTGCCAGCGCCTTACCGTCTGGGGCCAACGTCCTGACTTTC	CASALPSGANVLTF
-	many	TRBV7-2	TRBJ2-6	TGTGCCAGCAGCTTAGGTGTCCAGGGGGCCAACGTCCTGACTTTC	CASSLGVQGANVLTF
TRBD2	few	TRBV7-2	TRBJ2-7	TGTGCCAGCAGCTTCAGCGGGAGGGGGACGGTCGAGCAGTACTTC	CASSFSGRGTVEQYF
TRBD2	few	TRBV28	TRBJ2-1	TGTGCCAGCAGGACTCGGACTAGCGGGGGGTACAATGAGCAGTTCTTC	CASRTRTSGGYNEQFF
-	-	TRBV3-1	TRBJ2-1	TGTGCCAGCAGCCAAGATCGGGCTTCCTACAATGAGCAGTTCTTC	CASSQDRASYNEQFF
-	-	TRBV4-1	TRBJ2-1	TGCGCCAGCAGCCAAGATTTCCCTGCCAGCGGGCGGAACAATGAGCAGTTCTTC	CASSQDFPASGRNNEQFF
-	few	TRBV29-1	TRBJ2-2	TGCAGCGTTGGTTTCGGCGGGGAGCTGTTTTTT	CSVGFGGELFF
-	many	TRBV18	TRBJ2-7	TGTGCCAGCTCACCAGGCAGCTACTACGAGCAGTACTTC	CASSPGSYYEQYF
-	-	TRBV10-3	TRBJ2-1	TGTGCCATCAGTTCCTTCTCCAGGACCTACAATGAGCAGTTCTTC	CAISSFSRTYNEQFF
TRBD1	many	TRBV5-1	TRBJ2-7	TGCGCCAGCAGCTCCGGACAGGGAGCCAACGAGCAGTACTTC	CASSSGQGANEQYF
-	many	TRBV7-8	TRBJ1-2	TGTGCCAGCAGCTTAGAGGCGGCGGCGTCTAACTATGGCTACACCTTC	CASSLEAAASNYGYTF
TRBD1	-	TRBV19	TRBJ1-1	TGTGCCAGTAGTTTGACAGGGGTGGCAACGGCTGAAGCTTTCTTT	CASSLTGVATAEAFF
TRBD2	-	TRBV4-1	TRBJ2-1	TGCGCCAGCAGCCAGAGCGGGAGGGGCTCCTACAATGAGCAGTTCTTC	CASSQSGRGSYNEQFF
-	few	TRBV5-1	TRBJ2-5	TGCGCCAGCAGCTTAGAACCGACCAAAGAGACCCAGTACTTC	CASSLEPTKETQYF
-	few	TRBV20-1	TRBJ2-1	TGCAGTGCTAGTTTCAGGAACAATGAGCAGTTCTTC	CSASFRNNEQFF
TRBD1	few	TRBV27	TRBJ2-1	TGTGCCAGCAGTTCGGGACAGACCTACAATGAGCAGTTCTTC	CASSSGQTYNEQFF
-	-	TRBV20-1	TRBJ1-6	TGCAGTGCTAACCCAGGAGGCCCCTACAATTCACCCCTCCACTTT	CSANPGGPYNSPLHF
-	many	TRBV3-1	TRBJ1-4	TGTGCCAGCAGCCAAGAAGAGGGAGCGACCCTGTTTTTT	CASSQEEGATLFF
TRBD1	-	TRBV28	TRBJ2-7	TGTGCCAGCAGGGTATCGGACAGGGGGGCCTACGAGCAGTACTTC	CASRVSDRGAYEQYF
-	-	TRBV6-5	TRBJ2-1	TGTGCCAGCAGTTACTCAAGGTGGAGGCTCTACAATGAGCAGTTCTTC	CASSYSRWRLYNEQFF
TRBD1	few	TRBV27	TRBJ2-3	TGTGCCAGCAGTTTAGCAGGGACAGCCAACACAGATACGCAGTATTTT	CASSLAGTANTDTQYF
-	many	TRBV12-3/TRBV12-4	TRBJ1-3	TGTGCCAGCAGTTCCGTGGGCTCTGGAAACACCATATATTTT	CASSSVGSGNTIYF
-	few	TRBV11-2	TRBJ2-3	TGTGCCAGCAGCTTAGAGGCTAGACGCACAGATACGCAGTATTTT	CASSLEARRTDTQYF
-	few	TRBV7-2	TRBJ2-5	TGTGCCAGCAGCTGGGGGACTGTGAGCCCCCAGACCCAGTACTTC	CASSWGTVSPQTQYF
TRBD2	many	TRBV20-1	TRBJ2-5	TGCAGTGCCCTACGCGGGAGGGCCTCGGAGACCCAGTACTTC	CSALRGRASETQYF
TRBD2	few	TRBV4-2	TRBJ2-3	TGTGCCAGCAGCCAAGATACTAGCGGGAGCACAGATACGCAGTATTTT	CASSQDTSGSTDTQYF
-	few	TRBV18	TRBJ1-4	TGTGCCAGCTCACCCTACAACAGGGTGAACGAAAAACTGTTTTTT	CASSPYNRVNEKLFF
-	few	TRBV25-1	TRBJ2-1	TGTGCCAGCAGTGACACAGCGTACAATGAGCAGTTCTTC	CASSDTAYNEQFF
TRBD1	few	TRBV12-3/TRBV12-4	TRBJ1-1	TGTGCCAGCAGACAGGGGTTTTGGGACACTGAAGCTTTCTTT	CASRQGFWDTEAFF
TRBD2	few	TRBV20-1	TRBJ2-7	TGCAGTGCTAGAAACCCAGCGGGAGGGCGTTACGAGCAGTACTTC	CSARNPAGGRYEQYF
TRBD1	-	TRBV4-1	TRBJ2-5	TGCGCCAGCAGCCAGGTCGGACAGGGGGATTGGGAGACCCAGTACTTC	CASSQVGQGDWETQYF